Given below is one T cell receptor beta chain in context. Antigen specificity is unknown. Two rounds of multiplex PCR amplified TCR beta CDR3 from genomic DNA. Primers specific to each TRBV and TRBJ gene were used in first-round PCR. MiXCR, run by TCRdb on the multiplex PCR reads, gives a single entry per CDR3 protein. The sample lists roughly 17,000 distinct CDR3 sequences, 44% occurring once. Trimming cost V 0 bases and J 4 bases, with 12 bases left between them. The germline gives CDR1 GTSNPN, CDR2 SVGIG (reference sequence). The CDR3 has 15 amino acids. This record comes from a study of prognosis after radiotherapy for stage I lung cancer. Study-level information: The study included fourteen patients with newly diagnosed primary stage I lung tumors and several with oligometastatic NSCLC after surgical resection of the primary tumor.

Study observations and caveats: The authors did not determine whether the expanded TCR clones were tumor-specific.

Two time points each involved a draw of about 6.6 milliliters of peripheral blood. The sample consisted of PBMCs, taken before or after stereotactic body radiation therapy (not recorded which). The J gene is TRBJ2-2, the V gene TRBV30; maybe TRBD2 (7 bases). This clonotype was sampled from a donor aged 50 or older with non-small cell lung cancer. Written as DNA, the CDR3 is TGTGCCTGGAGTGTCGGCGGGGGCAGCACCGGGGAGCTGTTTTTT. This encodes CAWSVGGGSTGELFF. Using reference TRBV30 and TRBJ2-2 for the parts outside the CDR3, the full variable domain is SQTIHQWPATLVQPVGSPLSLECTVEGTSNPNLYWYRQAAGRGLQLLFYSVGIGQISSEVPQNLSASRPQDRQFILSSKKLLLSDSGFYLCAWSVGGGSTGELFFGEGSRLTVL.